Sequencing of this TCR beta chain was carried out in a study of early T cells in non-severe SARS-CoV-2 infection. Whole-study context: Sequencing used unsorted whole-blood bulk RNA, so chains lack pairing. General observations from the study: Using VDJdb, the matching emphasized anti-spike CD8 responses while missing private and CD4 specificities.

This clonotype showed up many times. The antigen remains unidentified. The germline gives CDR1 SEHNR, CDR2 FQNEAQ (reference sequence). The CDR3 is made up of 16 amino acids. V shed 0 bases and J 3 bases; nucleotides not matched to a gene: 8. The TCR library protocol attached unique molecular identifiers to the individual cDNA molecules. TCRdb fed the 5' RACE reads into MiXCR, producing one record per CDR3 protein. The table lists about 110,000 distinct CDR3 sequences, about 12% of them singletons. Input material: whole blood. The chain is built from TRBV7-9 and TRBJ2-7; TRBD1 agrees at 7 bases. The clonotype originates from an adult who was a healthcare worker with PCR-confirmed SARS-CoV-2 infection or an uninfected control (not recorded which). The CDR3 DNA reads TGTGCCAGCAGCTTAGCGAGGACAGGCTTGGACTACGAGCAGTACTTC. Translated, it gives CASSLARTGLDYEQYF.